This T cell receptor beta chain was profiled in a study of blood T cell repertoires in COVID-19. At the level of the study: Samples of COVID-19 (acute and convalescent) were obtained from the United States, Italy and Spain. PBMCs, B-cell-depleted T cells, or T cells were the source of the cDNA or gDNA that made up the material.

Authors' data handling: Researchers report that nucleated cell counts were estimated from reference gene primer amplification. This table comes from immunoSEQ multiplex PCR, and its TCRdb copy is limited to in-frame clones, with some not included. D and trimming were read from the DNA, whereas the V and J calls and clone size are those reported in that table. This sample yields 45,000 to 55,000 clones, of which about 63% are seen a single time; about 9% belongs to the top ten. Germline loops: CDR1 MNHEY, CDR2 SVGAGI. V lost 3 bases and J lost 1; bases outside the gene matches: 4. The CDR3 sequence is 15 residues long. This clone was detected only a few times.

The chain is built from TRBV6-5 and TRBJ2-3, with TRBD1 matching over 7 bases. The sequencing sample was made of peripheral blood. The receptor's source is an older woman with acute or convalescent COVID-19. The chain's CDR3 is CASSYRQGGTDTQYF. The CDR3 DNA reads as TGTGCCAGCAGTTATCGACAGGGCGGCACAGATACGCAGTATTTT.